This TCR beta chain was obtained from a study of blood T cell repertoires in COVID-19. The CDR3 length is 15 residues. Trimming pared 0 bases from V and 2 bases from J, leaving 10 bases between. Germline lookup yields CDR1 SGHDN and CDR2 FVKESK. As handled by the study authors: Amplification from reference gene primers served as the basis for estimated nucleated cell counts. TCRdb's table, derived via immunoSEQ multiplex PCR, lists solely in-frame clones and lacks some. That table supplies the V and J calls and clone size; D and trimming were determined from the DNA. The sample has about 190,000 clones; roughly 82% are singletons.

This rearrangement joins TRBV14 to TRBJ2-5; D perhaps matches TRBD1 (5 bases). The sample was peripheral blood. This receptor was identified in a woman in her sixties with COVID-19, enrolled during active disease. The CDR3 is CASSQDWRQQETQYF. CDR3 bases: TGTGCCAGCAGCCAAGATTGGAGACAGCAAGAGACCCAGTACTTC.